This entry lists 16 T cell receptor beta chains sequenced from one sample in a study of control samples from healthy donors and cancer patients (dated by TCRdb to 2020 to 2022). The library was prepared using the immunoSEQ multiplex PCR assay. Not all clones reach the TCRdb copy of this immuneACCESS table, which keeps in-frame sequences only. Checked studies attribute under half of the gap to unresolved V genes and leave the rest unexplained. Recorded for this sample are about 180,000 clones; nearly 90% of them occurred a single time. Around 1.5% of the sample comes from the top ten. Sequenced input: blood. These receptors all stem from a woman aged 50 to 65 in good health.

V and J are TRBV4-2 and TRBJ1-2; D uncertain. The CDR3 is made up of 16 amino acids. CDR1 and CDR2 from the germline V gene are LGHNA and YNFKEQ. V shed 0 bases and J shed 3 bases, with 14 bases lying between them. The CDR3 reads CASSQEKGRGDYGYTF. The CDR3 nucleotides are TGTGCCAGCAGCCAAGAGAAGGGCCGCGGCGACTATGGCTACACCTTC.

Only one count was recorded for this clone. V and J are TRBV5-4 and TRBJ2-7, with a possible D match to TRBD2 (8 bases). CDR3 length: 17 residues. Deletions cut 4 bases from V and 0 bases from J, with 20 bases between. Germline CDR1 reads SGHNT; CDR2 reads YYREEE (reference sequence). The CDR3 loop reads CASSPGGGGGLSYEQYF. The CDR3 region has the DNA TGTGCCAGCAGCCCCGGAGGGGGCGGGGGGCTCTCCTACGAGCAGTACTTC. Full variable domain (rest looked up from reference TRBV5-4 and TRBJ2-7): ETGVTQSPTHLIKTRGQQVTLRCSSQSGHNTVSWYQQALGQGPQFIFQYYREEENGRGNFPPRFSGLQFPNYSSELNVNALELDDSALYLCASSPGGGGGLSYEQYFGPGTRLTVT.

As to this clone: The same CDR3 arises from other DNA sequences in this sample as well. The chain uses TRBV7-2 and TRBJ2-7; D unresolved. Germline values: CDR1 SGHTA, CDR2 FQGNSA. The CDR3 has 12 amino acids. Deletions cut 1 base from V and 6 bases from J, with 7 bases between. The CDR3 DNA reads TGTGCCAGCAGCTTAGAGGTCGGCGAGCAGTACTTC. This encodes CASSLEVGEQYF.

This chain links TRBV7-9 with TRBJ2-5, with a possible D match to TRBD1 (6 bases). Trimming left V 5 bases short and J 3 bases short, with 10 bases between. The CDR3 runs to 13 residues. Germline V gene data show CDR1 as SEHNR and CDR2 as FQNEAQ (reference sequence). CDR3 sequence: CASSQGLEETQYF. In nucleotides, the CDR3 is TGTGCCAGCAGCCAGGGGTTGGAAGAGACCCAGTACTTC.

This sequence joins TRBV5-1 and TRBJ2-3, with 7 bases lining up with TRBD1. Germline V gene lookup returns CDR1 SGHRS and CDR2 YFSETQ. The CDR3 runs to 15 residues. Unmatched junction bases numbered 6, after V lost 0 bases and J lost 5 bases. The CDR3 spells CASSLGTGRGDTQYF. The CDR3 coding sequence is TGCGCCAGCAGCTTGGGGACAGGACGCGGAGATACGCAGTATTTT.

CDR3 region: CASSLVGGQPRSGNTIYF. CDR3 nucleotide sequence: TGTGCCAGCAGCTTAGTGGGAGGACAGCCTCGCTCTGGAAACACCATATATTTT. The V gene is TRBV11-3, the J gene TRBJ1-3, with D tentatively TRBD1 (6 bases). Germline loops: CDR1 SGHNT, CDR2 YENEEA. V was clipped by 1 base and J by 0 bases, with 16 bases between them. This CDR3 contains 18 residues. Together with reference TRBV11-3 and TRBJ1-3, the CDR3 gives the full variable domain: EAGVVQSPRYKIIEKKQPVAFWCNPISGHNTLYWYLQNLGQGPELLIRYENEEAVDDSQLPKDRFSAERLKGVDSTLKIQPAELGDSAVYLCASSLVGGQPRSGNTIYFGEGSWLTVV.

This chain uses TRBV19 with TRBJ2-7; D perhaps matches TRBD1 (6 bases). This CDR3 region has 16 residues. Trimming removed 2 bases from V and 6 bases from J, with 20 bases in between. Germline V gene lookup returns CDR1 LNHDA and CDR2 SQIVND (reference sequence). Here the CDR3 DNA reads TGTGCCAGTAGTATATCCCCCCAGGGGCGTGGAGGCGAGCAGTACTTC. Encoded protein: CASSISPQGRGGEQYF. Full variable domain (rest looked up from reference TRBV19 and TRBJ2-7): DGGITQSPKYLFRKEGQNVTLSCEQNLNHDAMYWYRQDPGQGLRLIYYSQIVNDFQKGDIAEGYSVSREKKESFPLTVTSAQKNPTAFYLCASSISPQGRGGEQYFGPGTRLTVT.

This chain connects TRBV7-9 to TRBJ2-2; no clear D gene. The CDR3 spans 12 residues. Looked up from germline, CDR1 is SEHNR and CDR2 is FQNEAQ (reference sequence). Trimming took 7 bases from V and 6 from J, leaving 9 bases between them. CDR3 loop: CASTMDPGELFF. In DNA form, the CDR3 reads TGTGCCAGCACCATGGATCCCGGGGAGCTGTTTTTT. Supplemented by reference TRBV7-9 and TRBJ2-2, the full variable domain reads DTGVSQNPRHKITKRGQNVTFRCDPISEHNRLYWYRQTLGQGPEFLTYFQNEAQLEKSRLLSDRFSAERPKGSFSTLEIQRTEQGDSAMYLCASTMDPGELFFGEGSRLTVL.

The rearrangement links TRBV7-3 to TRBJ1-2; the match to TRBD1 covers 7 bases. Germline values: CDR1 SGHTA, CDR2 FQGTGA. V was pared by 4 bases and J by 5 bases, with 4 bases of the junction left unmatched. This CDR3 has 13 residues. For the CDR3, the DNA is TGTGCCAGCAGCTCCCTACAGGGGTATGGCTACACCTTC. It is translated as CASSSLQGYGYTF.

J is TRBJ2-1 and V is TRBV27; D gene ambiguous. V lost 2 bases and J lost 6, with 11 bases in between. The CDR3 contains 14 residues. Germline CDR1 and CDR2: MNHEY and SMNVEV (reference sequence). The CDR3 nucleotides read TGTGCCAGCAGTTTAAGAACTGTGGTCAATGAGCAGTTCTTC. It translates to CASSLRTVVNEQFF.

The rearrangement uses TRBV6-2 or TRBV6-3 and TRBJ2-7, with TRBD1 matching 7 bases. The germline V gene encodes CDR1 MNHEY and CDR2 SVGEGT. J gave up 6 bases and V 4 bases, and 6 bases lay outside the gene matches. This CDR3 region has 13 residues. CDR3 protein: CASSSEYRGEQYF. CDR3 in DNA: TGTGCCAGCAGTTCCGAATACAGGGGCGAGCAGTACTTC.

The J gene is TRBJ1-6, the V gene TRBV25-1; D is undetermined. CDR3 size: 14 residues. Deletions cut 7 bases from V and 0 bases from J, with 7 bases between. Germline CDR1 is MGHDK and CDR2 is SYGVNS. The CDR3 DNA follows: TGTGCCAGCAAACAGAGCTCCTATAATTCACCCCTCCACTTT. This encodes CASKQSSYNSPLHF.

This clone was recorded once. V is TRBV27 and J is TRBJ1-1; 8 bases are a match to TRBD1. V gave up 2 bases and J gave up 5 bases; unmatched junction bases: 10. This CDR3 is built from 16 residues. From germline, CDR1 is MNHEY and CDR2 SMNVEV (reference sequence). CDR3 DNA: TGTGCCAGCAGTTTAAGGATAACAGGGGGTGGAACTGAAGCTTTCTTT. Translated: CASSLRITGGGTEAFF.

V gene TRBV7-9 combines with J gene TRBJ2-3; TRBD2 is a possible D gene (5 bases). The CDR3 spans 17 residues. Trimming shortened V by 5 bases and J by 6 bases, and 24 bases separated the two germline ends. Germline V gives CDR1 SEHNR, CDR2 FQNEAQ (reference sequence). CDR3 bases: TGTGCCAGCAGCCTAGGATCGGCGGGTCCGGGTTTCGATACGCAGTATTTT. Translation: CASSLGSAGPGFDTQYF.

The chain recombines TRBV20-1 with TRBJ1-1; D is uncertain. The V gene's germline CDR1 is DFQATT and CDR2 SNEGSKA (reference sequence). This CDR3 is built from 11 residues. Trimming removed 6 bases from V and 8 bases from J, with 13 bases in between. CDR3 DNA: TGCAGTGCAACATCCCCGTGGGAAGCTTTCTTT. It codes for CSATSPWEAFF.

V gene TRBV5-6 combines with J gene TRBJ1-6; D not certain. V was clipped by 3 bases and J by 5 bases, with 9 bases between them. The CDR3 sequence is 14 residues long. In germline, CDR1 is SGHDT, CDR2 YYEEEE. CDR3 nucleotide sequence: TGTGCCAGCAGCTCCCGACTAAATAATTCACCCCTCCACTTT. It codes for CASSSRLNNSPLHF.